This T cell receptor beta chain was observed in a study of T-cell reconstitution after alpha-beta-depleted transplantation in children. V was clipped by 7 bases and J by 6 bases; unmatched bases: 7. The CDR3 spans 14 residues. Germline CDR1 and CDR2: LGHNA and YNFKEQ. For TCRbeta, the library was prepared with unique molecular identifiers. From the PCR reads, TCRdb called clonotypes with MiXCR, one entry per CDR3 protein. The data hold approximately 350,000 distinct CDR3 sequences, with about a tenth observed a single time. This clonotype was found many times. The chain has TRBV4-2 and TRBJ2-2; TRBD2 aligns across 8 bases. The starting material was PBMCs from the stem cell graft donor, obtained from the stem cell graft. The receptor's source is a human donor who donated a stem cell graft to a child with acute lymphoblastic leukemia. CDR3 residues: CASTPERGPGELFF. For the CDR3, the DNA is TGTGCCAGCACCCCAGAGCGGGGGCCCGGGGAGCTGTTTTTT.